This T cell receptor (beta chain) was identified during a study of shared clonotypes between healthy human individuals. The CDR3 is made up of 13 amino acids. The germline V gene has CDR1 SQVTM and CDR2 ANQGSEA. The ends were cut back, 6 bases at V and 5 bases at J, with 16 bases in the middle. Data came from immunoSEQ multiplex PCR; TCRdb stores just in-frame clones and leaves some out. Among approximately 2,000,000 clones listed, just under 95% were seen once. Positively selected for CCR7, the CD45RO-negative cells used as naive CD8 cells excluded terminally differentiated effector memory CD45RA+ cells.

The rearrangement links TRBV29-1 to TRBJ1-2, with a tentative D call TRBD1 (6 bases). This sequence originates from a man aged 18 to 35 in good health. Some clones in this sample may be carry-over from other donors' samples. The source material was naive CD8+ T cells from PBMCs. CDR3: CSVGGETGYGYTF. In DNA, the CDR3 is TGCAGCGTAGGGGGGGAGACCGGGTATGGCTACACCTTC.